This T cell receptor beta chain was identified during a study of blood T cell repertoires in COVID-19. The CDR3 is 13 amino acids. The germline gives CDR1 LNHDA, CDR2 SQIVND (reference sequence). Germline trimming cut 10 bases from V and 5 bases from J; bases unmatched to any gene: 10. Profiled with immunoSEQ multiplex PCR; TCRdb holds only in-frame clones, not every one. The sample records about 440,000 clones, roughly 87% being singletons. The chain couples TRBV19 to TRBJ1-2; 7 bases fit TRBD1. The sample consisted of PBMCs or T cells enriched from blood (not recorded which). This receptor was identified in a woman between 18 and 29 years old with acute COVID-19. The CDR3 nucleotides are TGTGCCACCTCGTCCAGGGGGTTATATGGCTACACCTTC. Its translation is CATSSRGLYGYTF.